The 23 T cell receptor beta chains reported below all come from one sample, sequenced in a study of spatial heterogeneity in lung cancer. MiXCR was run by TCRdb on the 5' RACE reads, yielding one entry per CDR3 protein. Counted here are about 110,000 distinct CDR3 sequences, 11% occurring once; the ten biggest clones make up approximately 24%. Time point here: blood at routine non-recurrence follow-up after resection. Material: PBMCs, obtained at follow-up. Receptor source: a female donor with early-stage non-small cell lung cancer.

This clonotype has a count of ten or more. V usage is TRBV5-6 and J usage is TRBJ1-1, with D perhaps TRBD1 (5 bases). Deletions cut 2 bases from V and 6 bases from J, with 8 bases between. CDR3 length: 12 residues. Germline CDR1 reads SGHDT; CDR2 reads YYEEEE. CDR3 coding DNA: TGTGCCAGCAGCTTCGGGGGTGCTGAAGCTTTCTTT. It codes for CASSFGGAEAFF.

This clonotype was detected a few times. This rearrangement joins TRBV5-1 to TRBJ2-1; 13 nucleotides line up with TRBD2. The germline V gene encodes CDR1 SGHRS and CDR2 YFSETQ. Germline trimming cut 5 bases from V and 7 bases from J; bases unmatched to any gene: 12. This CDR3 has 17 amino acids. CDR3 in amino acids: CASRPSPTSGRGNEQFF. The CDR3 DNA follows: TGCGCCAGCAGACCAAGTCCTACTAGCGGGAGGGGGAATGAGCAGTTCTTC.

This chain connects TRBV6-6 to TRBJ2-1, with 12 bases aligning to TRBD2. This CDR3 region has 18 residues. Per germline, CDR1 MNHNY and CDR2 SVGAGI (reference sequence). J lost 3 bases, V lost 0 bases, and 6 bases had no gene match. This CDR3 is CASSYSWPSGRGYNEQFF. The CDR3 DNA is TGTGCCAGCAGTTACTCGTGGCCTAGCGGGAGGGGCTACAATGAGCAGTTCTTC.

This clonotype was picked up a small number of times. The V call is TRBV6-1, the J call TRBJ1-2, with TRBD1 matching 10 bases. CDR1 MNHNS and CDR2 SASEGT come from the germline V gene. The junction had 15 bases not matched to a gene; V was cut back by 3 bases and J by 8 bases. The CDR3 length is 17 residues. CDR3 amino acids: CASSDSGTGEGGRGYTF. In nucleotides, the CDR3 is TGTGCCAGCAGTGATTCCGGGACAGGGGAAGGAGGAAGAGGCTACACCTTC.

The gene calls are TRBV9 and TRBJ2-2, with 9 bases identical to TRBD2. This CDR3 region has 16 residues. Trimming cost V 4 bases and J 4 bases; bases outside gene matches: 8. Germline CDR1 reads SGDLS; CDR2 reads YYNGEE. The CDR3 is CASSPVAGVGTGELFF. Written as DNA, the CDR3 is TGTGCCAGCAGCCCAGTAGCGGGAGTGGGCACCGGGGAGCTGTTTTTT.

Ten or more counts support this clonotype. This chain uses TRBV12-3 or TRBV12-4 with TRBJ2-4, with TRBD2 matching over 15 bases. The CDR3 length is 19 residues. Trimming took 3 bases from V and 3 from J; bases not matched to a gene: 9. CDR3 coding DNA: TGTGCCAGCAGTTTTTGGGGACTAGCGGGAGGAGATGGCAAAAACATTCAGTACTTC. The encoded protein is CASSFWGLAGGDGKNIQYF.

This chain joins TRBV6-1 and TRBJ1-6, with a tentative D call TRBD1 (5 bases). Germline V gene data show CDR1 as MNHNS and CDR2 as SASEGT. V was clipped by 4 bases and J by 5 bases, with 9 bases between them. This CDR3 spans 14 amino acids. CDR3 region: CASSGQTNNSPLHF. CDR3 coding DNA: TGTGCCAGCAGTGGACAGACAAATAATTCACCCCTCCACTTT.

This clonotype was recorded once. The chain uses TRBV5-6 and TRBJ2-3, with D tentatively TRBD2 (6 bases). V lost 3 bases and J lost 2, with 19 bases in between. The CDR3 totals 17 residues. Germline CDR1 and CDR2: SGHDT and YYEEEE. The CDR3 spells CASSSPFRGWATDTQYF. The DNA of the CDR3 is TGTGCCAGCAGCTCCCCGTTCCGGGGGTGGGCCACAGATACGCAGTATTTT. The complete variable domain, with remaining parts taken from reference TRBV5-6 and TRBJ2-3, reads DAGVTQSPTHLIKTRGQQVTLRCSPKSGHDTVSWYQQALGQGPQFIFQYYEEEERQRGNFPDRFSGHQFPNYSSELNVNALLLGDSALYLCASSSPFRGWATDTQYFGPGTRLTVL.

The genes are TRBV30 and TRBJ1-5, with 8 positions matching TRBD1. Looked up from germline, CDR1 is GTSNPN and CDR2 is SVGIG (reference sequence). The CDR3 has 13 residues. V was clipped by 7 bases and J by 0 bases; unmatched bases: 2. The CDR3 DNA sequence: TGTGCCTTGGGGACAGGTAGCAATCAGCCCCAGCATTTT. Its translation: CALGTGSNQPQHF. Together with reference TRBV30 and TRBJ1-5, the CDR3 gives the full variable domain: SQTIHQWPATLVQPVGSPLSLECTVEGTSNPNLYWYRQAAGRGLQLLFYSVGIGQISSEVPQNLSASRPQDRQFILSSKKLLLSDSGFYLCALGTGSNQPQHFGDGTRLSIL.

The rearrangement links TRBV28 to TRBJ2-2, with D possibly being TRBD1 (6 bases). The CDR3 is 15 amino acids. From germline, CDR1 is MDHEN and CDR2 SYDVKM. The V end lost 7 bases, the J end lost 2 bases, and 14 bases lay between the germline ends. This CDR3 reads CASTSTGYNTGELFF. DNA of the CDR3: TGTGCCAGCACCTCCACAGGGTACAACACCGGGGAGCTGTTTTTT.

This rearrangement joins TRBV27 to TRBJ2-1; D is perhaps TRBD1 (5 bases). Germline V gives CDR1 MNHEY, CDR2 SMNVEV (reference sequence). This CDR3 region has 15 residues. V gave up 3 bases and J gave up 8 bases, with 17 bases separating them. The CDR3 sequence: CASSFRPRVIHEQFF. The DNA of the CDR3 is TGTGCCAGCAGTTTTAGACCCAGGGTTATCCATGAGCAGTTCTTC.

This clonotype was seen only a few times. The V gene is TRBV20-1, the J gene TRBJ1-6; D may be TRBD1 (6 bases). The germline gives CDR1 DFQATT, CDR2 SNEGSKA (reference sequence). This CDR3 is 14 amino acids long. Trimming removed 1 base from V and 5 bases from J, with 9 bases in between. CDR3 loop: CSARAGVDNSPLHF. CDR3 DNA sequence: TGCAGTGCTAGAGCAGGGGTGGATAATTCACCCCTCCACTTT.

This clonotype was recorded many times. This chain uses TRBV29-1 with TRBJ1-1; 8 nucleotides align to TRBD1. Trimming took 7 bases from V and 1 from J; bases not matched to a gene: 5. The CDR3 has 13 residues. From germline, CDR1 is SQVTM and CDR2 ANQGSEA. CDR3 DNA sequence: TGCAGCGCATCGGGACAGGAGAACACTGAAGCTTTCTTT. Protein: CSASGQENTEAFF.

This chain joins TRBV11-2 and TRBJ2-1; 9 nucleotides align to TRBD2. Unmatched junction bases numbered 4, after V lost 2 bases and J lost 5 bases. The CDR3 has 15 residues. Per germline, CDR1 SGHAT and CDR2 FQNNGV. This CDR3 reads CASSLSAGGHNEQFF. The CDR3 coding sequence is TGTGCCAGCAGCTTATCAGCGGGAGGACACAATGAGCAGTTCTTC.

This clonotype showed up just a few times. This sequence joins TRBV20-1 and TRBJ1-3; 9 bases line up with TRBD1. From germline, CDR1 is DFQATT and CDR2 SNEGSKA (reference sequence). V gave up 5 bases and J gave up 3 bases; unmatched junction bases: 2. This CDR3 is 13 amino acids long. The CDR3 DNA follows: TGCAGTGCTGTGGACAGGGGTGGAAACACCATATATTTT. It encodes CSAVDRGGNTIYF.

This clonotype was seen more than once but under ten times. The chain couples TRBV20-1 to TRBJ2-2, with D tentatively TRBD1 or TRBD2 (6 bases each). V gave up 8 bases and J gave up 4 bases, with 14 bases separating them. Germline V CDR1 and CDR2: DFQATT, SNEGSKA (reference sequence). The CDR3 length is 13 residues. CDR3 region: CSLKGGATGELFF. CDR3 bases: TGCAGTCTTAAGGGGGGCGCCACCGGGGAGCTGTTTTTT.

This clonotype was detected many times. The V gene is TRBV10-2, the J gene TRBJ1-1; no clear D. Germline CDR1 reads WSHSY; CDR2 reads SAAADI. The CDR3 runs to 14 residues. Trimming took off 2 bases at V and 2 bases at J, with 9 bases between the two ends. The CDR3 DNA sequence: TGCGCCAGCAGTGAGATTGGTTTCAACACTGAAGCTTTCTTT. This encodes CASSEIGFNTEAFF.

The chain joins TRBV27 to TRBJ1-4; TRBD1 might be the D (5 bases). The germline V and J ends were trimmed by 7 bases and 2 bases, with 14 bases remaining between them. Germline V gene data show CDR1 as MNHEY and CDR2 as SMNVEV (reference sequence). The CDR3 covers 15 residues. The CDR3 is CASTRSGGTNEKLFF. The CDR3 nucleotides read TGTGCCAGCACCCGGTCCGGGGGTACTAATGAAAAACTGTTTTTT.

V usage is TRBV20-1 and J usage is TRBJ2-7, with 7 bases aligning to TRBD2. CDR1 and CDR2 (germline): DFQATT, SNEGSKA (reference sequence). The CDR3 is 13 amino acids. J lost 6 bases, V lost 4 bases, and 9 bases had no gene match. CDR3 nucleotide sequence: TGCAGTGCTATCAGCGGGGACGATGTCGAGCAGTACTTC. Its translation: CSAISGDDVEQYF.

This clonotype was counted only a few times. This rearrangement joins TRBV12-3 or TRBV12-4 to TRBJ2-5; D is unresolved. This CDR3 is 13 amino acids long. The germline V and J ends were trimmed by 6 bases and 2 bases, with 10 bases remaining between them. Written as DNA, the CDR3 is TGTGCCAGCAGCCAGCCCCAGCAAGAGACCCAGTACTTC. As protein: CASSQPQQETQYF.

The chain employs TRBV5-6 and TRBJ2-4, with a possible D match to TRBD2 (6 bases). Trimming cost V 4 bases and J 4 bases, with 9 bases left between them. Germline-derived CDR1 and CDR2 are SGHDT and YYEEEE. The CDR3 spans 13 residues. The chain's CDR3 is CASSRSGKNIQYF. Here the CDR3 DNA reads TGTGCCAGCAGCCGGAGCGGGAAAAACATTCAGTACTTC.

The chain employs TRBV7-9 and TRBJ2-5, with D tentatively TRBD1 (6 bases). The CDR3 totals 14 residues. Germline V CDR1 and CDR2: SEHNR, FQNEAQ (reference sequence). Between the trimmed V and J ends, which lost 6 bases and 5 bases, there was a span of 16 bases. The chain's CDR3 is CASSPHQGTETQYF. The CDR3 bases are TGTGCCAGCAGTCCCCACCAGGGGACGGAGACCCAGTACTTC.

This clonotype was found a few times. The chain links TRBV28 to TRBJ2-1, with 11 positions matching TRBD2. CDR1 is MDHEN, CDR2 SYDVKM, per germline. The CDR3 totals 16 residues. V lost 4 bases and J lost 4; bases outside the gene matches: 6. The CDR3 loop reads CASSSSLAGGYNEQFF. In nucleotides, the CDR3 is TGTGCCAGCAGTTCATCCTTAGCGGGAGGGTACAATGAGCAGTTCTTC.